Only a few counts were recorded for the clone carrying this TCR beta chain. As yet, its antigen is unknown. Germline V CDR1 and CDR2: GTSNPN, SVGIG (reference sequence). The CDR3 has 11 residues. With 1 base removed from V and 5 bases from J, the gap between germline ends came to 5 bases. cDNA synthesis used the whole RNA isolate, giving expressed TCRB sequences. Sequencing was performed with immunoSEQ multiplex PCR; in TCRdb, only in-frame clones are kept and a portion is missing. This repertoire shows 160,000 or so clones, roughly 59% found once; its top ten account for about 0.081%. The sample is drawn from a study of beta chain features in type 1 diabetes. Overall study context: Cell yields, gender and age were comparable in patients and healthy donors.

The study's findings and limits: Within each of all four CD4+ subsets, Type 1 diabetes patients had TCRB CDR3s that were moderately but significantly shorter. Individuals with type 1 diabetes displayed fewer insertions and more deletions at VDJ junctions. cDNA-based reads could over-represent cells with high TCR expression.

The material sequenced was naive CD4+ T cells from blood. The V gene is TRBV30, the J gene TRBJ2-5; no definite D call. The source is a man aged 30 to 45 with type 1 diabetes. CDR3 sequence (DNA): TGTGCCTGGAGTGCCCGGGAGACCCAGTACTTC. Residues: CAWSARETQYF.